A single sample gave rise to the 18 T cell receptor beta chains below, sequenced in a study of shared clonotypes between healthy human individuals. Repertoires were generated with immunoSEQ multiplex PCR, while TCRdb's copy carries only in-frame clones and drops some. Of 850,000 to 1,100,000 clones listed, about 72% are singletons. The sequenced sample was memory CD4+ T cells from PBMCs. Specified subset: CD45RA-negative fraction. These receptors were obtained from a man aged 18 to 29 in good health. Some clones in this sample may be carry-over from other donors' samples.

As regards this clone: This likely came from a read error, as a far larger clone is one base away. This chain links TRBV7-9 with TRBJ1-1, with 7 nucleotides matching TRBD1. With V trimmed by 5 bases and J by 0 bases, 15 bases remained unmatched. In germline, CDR1 is SEHNR, CDR2 FQNEAQ (reference sequence). The CDR3 sequence is 18 residues long. The CDR3 loop reads CASSPPVVGQAMNTEAFF. The CDR3 coding sequence is TGTGCCAGCAGCCCACCAGTAGTCGGACAGGCGATGAACACTGAAGCTTTCTTT.

The chain couples TRBV5-1 to TRBJ2-2; TRBD2 matches at 7 bases. The CDR3 is made up of 16 amino acids. The germline gives CDR1 SGHRS, CDR2 YFSETQ. Unmatched junction bases numbered 8, after V lost 5 bases and J lost 1 base. The CDR3 loop reads CASSIQAGKNTGELFF. Written as DNA, the CDR3 is TGCGCCAGCAGTATACAAGCGGGGAAGAACACCGGGGAGCTGTTTTTT. Supplemented by reference TRBV5-1 and TRBJ2-2, the full variable domain reads KAGVTQTPRYLIKTRGQQVTLSCSPISGHRSVSWYQQTPGQGLQFLFEYFSETQRNKGNFPGRFSGRQFSNSRSEMNVSTLELGDSALYLCASSIQAGKNTGELFFGEGSRLTVL.

The chain employs TRBV29-1 and TRBJ1-1; D is uncertain. CDR3 length equals 13 residues. CDR1 is SQVTM, CDR2 ANQGSEA, per germline. V lost 5 bases and J lost 5, with 15 bases in between. The DNA for the CDR3 is TGCAGCGTTTCTGACACTACGGGGACTGAAGCTTTCTTT. This codes for CSVSDTTGTEAFF.

V gene TRBV5-1 combines with J gene TRBJ1-4; D may be TRBD1 (6 bases). CDR1 SGHRS and CDR2 YFSETQ come from the germline V gene. The CDR3 covers 13 residues. The V gene lost 5 bases and the J gene lost 4 bases, with 9 bases spanning the gap. CDR3 region: CASSRDNNEKLFF. Written as DNA, the CDR3 is TGCGCCAGCAGTCGGGACAATAATGAAAAACTGTTTTTT.

Concerning this clone: Different DNA sequences within this sample yield the same CDR3. J is TRBJ1-1 and V is TRBV2; no firm D call. This CDR3 has 13 residues. The V and J ends lost 4 bases and 2 bases respectively, with 8 bases between them. The germline V gene has CDR1 SNHLY and CDR2 FYNNEI. CDR3 in amino acids: CASSARLNTEAFF. In nucleotides, the CDR3 is TGTGCCAGCAGTGCGAGACTAAACACTGAAGCTTTCTTT.

There are many counts of this clone. Other DNA sequences from this sample encode an identical CDR3 as well. The chain employs TRBV30 and TRBJ1-5; D not certain. This CDR3 has 13 amino acids. The V gene's germline CDR1 is GTSNPN and CDR2 SVGIG (reference sequence). Trimming shortened V by 1 base and J by 9 bases, and 13 bases separated the two germline ends. In DNA, the CDR3 is TGTGCCTGGAGTGGTAGCAGTTTAGCGCCCCAGCATTTT. Translated, it gives CAWSGSSLAPQHF.

The rearrangement links TRBV11-2 to TRBJ2-3, with 7 bases lining up with TRBD2. Germline V gives CDR1 SGHAT, CDR2 FQNNGV. The J segment lost 2 bases and the V segment lost 3 bases, leaving 8 bases of the junction unmatched. The CDR3 runs 16 residues. The CDR3 loop is CASSFLSGTPTDTQYF. For the CDR3, the DNA is TGTGCCAGCAGCTTTCTCAGCGGGACCCCCACAGATACGCAGTATTTT.

The V gene is TRBV11-2, the J gene TRBJ1-2; D is ambiguous. From germline, CDR1 is SGHAT and CDR2 FQNNGV. CDR3 length: 12 residues. Between the trimmed V and J ends, which lost 4 bases and 4 bases, there was a span of 7 bases. CDR3 sequence: CASSSQRYGYTF. CDR3 sequence (DNA): TGTGCCAGCAGCTCCCAACGCTATGGCTACACCTTC. The full variable domain, completed using reference TRBV11-2 and TRBJ1-2, is EAGVAQSPRYKIIEKRQSVAFWCNPISGHATLYWYQQILGQGPKLLIQFQNNGVVDDSQLPKDRFSAERLKGVDSTLKIQPAKLEDSAVYLCASSSQRYGYTFGSGTRLTVV.

This clone was seen once. The chain has TRBV4-2 and TRBJ1-1, with D possibly matching TRBD1 (5 bases). V was trimmed by 1 base and J by 5 bases, leaving 14 bases between them. Germline assignment: CDR1 LGHNA and CDR2 YNFKEQ. The CDR3 length is 15 residues. The CDR3 spells CASSQVSRDRTEAFF. The CDR3 bases are TGTGCCAGCAGCCAAGTTTCCCGGGACCGGACTGAAGCTTTCTTT.

The genes are TRBV5-1 and TRBJ1-4, with D hard to call. The CDR3 loop spans 14 amino acids. Trimming took 0 bases from V and 3 from J, leaving 6 bases between them. Germline V lookup: CDR1 SGHRS, CDR2 YFSETQ. CDR3 protein: CASSLGTANEKLFF. The CDR3 DNA follows: TGCGCCAGCAGCTTGGGGACGGCTAATGAAAAACTGTTTTTT.

This CDR3 is CASSYATSGSRNEQFF. The CDR3 DNA is TGTGCCAGCAGTTACGCGACTAGCGGGAGTCGGAATGAGCAGTTCTTC. J is TRBJ2-1 and V is TRBV6-5, with 12 bases fitting TRBD2. CDR3 length: 16 residues. The J segment lost 7 bases and the V segment lost 2 bases, leaving 6 bases of the junction unmatched. Germline values: CDR1 MNHEY, CDR2 SVGAGI.

The chain couples TRBV28 to TRBJ1-1, with 7 nucleotides matching TRBD1. In germline, CDR1 is MDHEN, CDR2 SYDVKM. V shed 7 bases, J shed 1 base, and the junction held 9 bases outside the gene matches. This CDR3 contains 15 residues. CDR3 protein: CASTNPRTGNTEAFF. The CDR3 coding sequence is TGTGCCAGCACCAACCCAAGGACAGGGAACACTGAAGCTTTCTTT. Using reference TRBV28 and TRBJ1-1 for the parts outside the CDR3, the full variable domain is DVKVTQSSRYLVKRTGEKVFLECVQDMDHENMFWYRQDPGLGLRLIYFSYDVKMKEKGDIPEGYSVSREKKERFSLILESASTNQTSMYLCASTNPRTGNTEAFFGQGTRLTVV.

The chain is built from TRBV28 and TRBJ2-7; 10 bases align to TRBD2. This CDR3 is built from 14 residues. The germline V gene encodes CDR1 MDHEN and CDR2 SYDVKM. Trimming cost V 5 bases and J 6 bases; bases outside gene matches: 7. In DNA, the CDR3 is TGTGCCAGCAGTACCAGCGGGAGGGCTGTCGAGCAGTACTTC. It codes for CASSTSGRAVEQYF.

This clone was detected only a few times. V is TRBV4-1 and J is TRBJ1-1; 10 bases map to TRBD1. V shed 4 bases and J 1 base; nucleotides not matched to a gene: 9. In germline, CDR1 is MGHRA, CDR2 YSYEKL. There are 17 residues in the CDR3. CDR3 in DNA: TGCGCCAGCAGCCGGGGGAGACAGGGGGCAAGGAACACTGAAGCTTTCTTT. Its translation: CASSRGRQGARNTEAFF.

The gene calls are TRBV7-2 and TRBJ1-1; D unresolved. The germline V and J ends were trimmed by 3 bases and 1 base, with 6 bases remaining between them. This CDR3 contains 13 residues. CDR1 SGHTA and CDR2 FQGNSA come from the germline V gene. As DNA, the CDR3 is TGTGCCAGCAGCTTCTATCAGAACACTGAAGCTTTCTTT. It is translated as CASSFYQNTEAFF.

On this clone itself: Other DNA sequences within the sample encode an identical CDR3. CDR3 loop: CASSSRTGGETQYF. The CDR3 DNA sequence: TGTGCCAGCAGCTCCAGGACAGGGGGGGAGACCCAGTACTTC. This rearrangement joins TRBV7-9 to TRBJ2-5; TRBD1 matches 10 bases. CDR1 SEHNR and CDR2 FQNEAQ come from the germline V gene (reference sequence). V lost 4 bases, J lost 5 bases, and 4 bases stayed unmatched. This CDR3 has 14 amino acids. Complete variable domain (other parts from reference TRBV7-9 and TRBJ2-5): DTGVSQNPRHKITKRGQNVTFRCDPISEHNRLYWYRQTLGQGPEFLTYFQNEAQLEKSRLLSDRFSAERPKGSFSTLEIQRTEQGDSAMYLCASSSRTGGETQYFGPGTRLLVL.

The rearrangement joins TRBV27 to TRBJ2-3; D might be TRBD1 or TRBD2, each matching 5 bases. The CDR3 extends over 16 amino acids. Germline V gene lookup returns CDR1 MNHEY and CDR2 SMNVEV (reference sequence). Trimming cost V 0 bases and J 1 base, with 11 bases left between them. CDR3 loop: CASSLSGVGGTDTQYF. CDR3 nucleotide sequence: TGTGCCAGCAGTTTATCGGGGGTTGGCGGCACAGATACGCAGTATTTT.

The CDR3 region is CASSFSGRWETQYF. The CDR3 DNA sequence: TGTGCCAGCAGCTTTAGCGGGAGGTGGGAGACCCAGTACTTC. This chain uses TRBV9 with TRBJ2-5; 10 nucleotides align to TRBD2. The CDR3 covers 14 residues. The V segment lost 4 bases and the J segment 5 bases; nucleotides outside the gene matches: 5. CDR1 SGDLS and CDR2 YYNGEE come from the germline V gene.